This T cell receptor (beta chain) was observed in a study of blood T cell repertoires in COVID-19 (dated by TCRdb to the early 2020s). Notes on the research overall: The collaborator samples originated in the United States, Italy and Spain and spanned the acute and convalescent phases of COVID-19. The samples were drawn from two sources: the first 160 participants of the ongoing ImmuneRACE study, and 1,000 to 1,500 subjects contributed by 6 global collaborators. Subjects who had been exposed to COVID-19, were actively infected with it, or had recovered from it provided the deeply sampled blood TCRbeta repertoires that made up the dataset. The material from the prospective study consisted of cDNA or gDNA derived from T cells, B-cell-depleted T cells, or PBMCs. Nearly every sample came with metadata listing a de-identified subject ID, COVID-19 status, age in years and sex. Where available, HLA class I and class II types were obtained from metadata supplied by the sample provider rather than from assay-based typing. The repertoires were released in a freely available public database meant as a resource for research on the immune response to SARS-CoV-2. Summary of the overall study and its limitations: The amount of clinical and demographic metadata varied by source and participant and was provided uncurated.

CDR1 and CDR2 are read off the germline V gene as MNHEY and SVGEGT. The CDR3 runs 15 residues from the cysteine to the phenylalanine. Left in the record is the CDR3 DNA by itself, 45 bases read in frame from the first base. Here V drops 2 bases and J drops 6 bases, and the junction holds 7 bases not matched to any gene. Whole blood was collected in K2EDTA tubes by collaborating institutions according to the institutions' own protocols. For TCRbeta analysis, collaborators shipped samples in one of three forms: frozen whole blood, isolated PBMCs, or DNA extracted from either of those sample types. In this sample, this clone turned up a few times. No antigen is known for it. Base qualities were left out, and no much larger clone turns up one base away. TCRbeta CDR3 regions were amplified from genomic DNA by means of the immunoSEQ Assay, a bias-controlled multiplex PCR. The source study handled its data this way. The number of nucleated cells in each sample was estimated by amplification of reference gene primers within the assay. To quantify the absolute abundance of each unique TCRbeta CDR3 rearrangement, sequence reads were collapsed and filtered. For each sample, productive Simpson clonality was calculated as the square root of Simpson's diversity index over productive rearrangements. TCRdb obtained this table from immuneACCESS and retained in-frame rearrangements with V and J assigned. These tables miss some clones; where compared with another copy, unresolved V genes account for less than half of the shortfall, and the remainder is unexplained. V, J and clone size reflect that table, while D and trimming were determined from the DNA. The sample yields roughly 160,000 clones; approximately 83% were counted once. The top ten clones comprise under 3.5% of the sample.

The V and J segments used are TRBV6-2 or TRBV6-3 and TRBJ2-1, and TRBD2 matches 7 of the central bases. The sample was peripheral blood. This receptor was taken from a woman aged 55-69 years with acute or convalescent COVID-19. The encoded CDR3 is CASSYGRGNRNEQFF. The nucleotide sequence is TGTGCCAGCAGTTACGGGCGGGGGAATCGCAATGAGCAGTTCTTC.